This T cell receptor beta chain was profiled in a study of early T cells in non-severe SARS-CoV-2 infection. Attached unique molecular identifiers marked individual cDNA molecules. TCRdb re-called the 5' RACE reads with MiXCR, one entry per CDR3 protein. The sample lists around 58,000 distinct CDR3 sequences, over 4.5% occurring once. Remarks on this clonotype: The antigen remains unidentified.

J was trimmed by 0 bases and V by 5 bases; bases with no gene match: 3. Per germline, CDR1 LNHDA and CDR2 SQIVND (reference sequence). This CDR3 spans 14 amino acids. The study, taken as a whole, reports: Matching against VDJdb likely underestimated virus-specific expansions, favoring anti-spike CD8.

This TCR came from an adult who was a healthcare worker with PCR-confirmed SARS-CoV-2 infection or an uninfected control (not recorded which). This chain uses TRBV19 with TRBJ2-7; TRBD1 aligns across 8 bases. The material sequenced was whole blood. The CDR3: CASSRTGSSYEQYF. CDR3 DNA sequence: TGTGCCAGTAGTCGGACAGGGAGCTCCTACGAGCAGTACTTC.